The 3 T cell receptor beta chains in this list originate from one sample, sequenced in a study of OX40 agonist ivuxolimab in advanced cancers. Repertoires were generated with immunoSEQ multiplex PCR, while TCRdb's copy carries only in-frame clones and drops some. The table lists approximately 58,000 clones, 84% of them singletons. This sample comprised CD4+ or CD8+ T cells sorted from blood, obtained in a trial of the OX40 agonist ivuxolimab. The receptors here all came from an adult with an advanced solid tumor such as melanoma, head and neck, liver or kidney cancer.

V usage is TRBV6-1 and J usage is TRBJ2-1; TRBD1 or TRBD2 may be the D gene (6 bases each). Trimming shortened V by 5 bases and J by 7 bases, and 12 bases separated the two germline ends. The V gene's germline CDR1 is MNHNS and CDR2 SASEGT. This CDR3 spans 13 amino acids. CDR3 DNA: TGTGCCAGCAGTTGGGGGGCGCGTAATGAGCAGTTCTTC. It translates to CASSWGARNEQFF.

The gene calls are TRBV6-4 and TRBJ2-3, with 7 bases lining up with TRBD2. Trimming took 2 bases from V and 0 from J; bases not matched to a gene: 14. CDR3 length: 19 residues. Per germline, CDR1 MRHNA and CDR2 SNTAGT. The CDR3 reads CASSDPTEPRGGSTDTQYF. Written as DNA, the CDR3 is TGTGCCAGCAGTGACCCGACGGAACCAAGGGGAGGGAGCACAGATACGCAGTATTTT.

The rearrangement uses TRBV27 and TRBJ1-1; TRBD1 might be the D (5 bases). The V gene lost 4 bases and the J gene lost 1 base, with 16 bases spanning the gap. The CDR3 is 16 amino acids. Germline-derived CDR1 and CDR2 are MNHEY and SMNVEV (reference sequence). The CDR3 nucleotides read TGTGCCAGCAGTTCGGACTTAACGGGACGGAACACTGAAGCTTTCTTT. Its translation is CASSSDLTGRNTEAFF.